This TCR beta chain was sequenced during a study of blood T cell repertoires in COVID-19. Study-wide background: Samples came from the United States, Italy and Spain, spanning acute and convalescent COVID-19. The cDNA or gDNA used as material had been derived from T cells, B-cell-depleted T cells, or PBMCs.

This CDR3 is 15 amino acids long. The V gene's germline CDR1 is SGHTA and CDR2 FQGTGA. V dropped 3 bases and J dropped 5; count of bases not matched to a gene: 2. Under the authors' procedure: Reference gene primer amplification gave nucleated cell count estimates. Assay used: immunoSEQ multiplex PCR; TCRdb lists only in-frame clones, some missing. The V and J calls and clone size are taken from that table; D and trimming were inferred from the DNA. The table records roughly 32,000 clones, 75% to 90% of them present only once. The sample taken for sequencing was peripheral blood. The chain combines TRBV7-3 with TRBJ2-5; 14 bases match TRBD2. This TCR derives from a man aged 50 to 60 with active or convalescent COVID-19. The CDR3 coding sequence is TGTGCCAGCAGCTTGGGACTAGCGGGAGTGGAGACCCAGTACTTC. It encodes CASSLGLAGVETQYF.